These 20 T cell receptor beta chains were sequenced from one sample in a study of T-cell reconstitution after alpha-beta-depleted transplantation in children. Preparation of the TCRbeta library was carried out with unique molecular identifiers. In TCRdb, the PCR reads were re-called with MiXCR into one record per CDR3 protein. The sample shows about 870,000 distinct CDR3 sequences, roughly 15% of them seen only once. This material consisted of PBMCs, mostly from graft donor cells, taken 360 days after TCRalphabeta/CD19-depleted stem cell transplant. These receptors came from a male patient aged 10 to 17 who had a stem cell transplant for acute lymphoblastic leukemia, so the T cells may come from the graft donor.

V usage is TRBV6-1 and J usage is TRBJ1-6; 11 nucleotides match TRBD1. The V segment lost 8 bases and the J segment 7 bases; nucleotides outside the gene matches: 4. Germline loops: CDR1 MNHNS, CDR2 SASEGT. The CDR3 extends over 14 amino acids. In DNA form, the CDR3 reads TGTGCCAGCCAGCGGACAGGGGGCAATTCACCCCTCCACTTT. Residues: CASQRTGGNSPLHF.

The V and J genes are TRBV27 and TRBJ1-5; a possible D gene is TRBD1 (5 bases). CDR3 length: 14 residues. Trimming shortened V by 5 bases and J by 6 bases, and 14 bases separated the two germline ends. Germline V gene sequence: CDR1 MNHEY, CDR2 SMNVEV (reference sequence). For the CDR3, the DNA is TGTGCCAGCAGTGTCCGGGGGGGTAGTCAGCCCCAGCATTTT. It translates to CASSVRGGSQPQHF.

This clonotype was counted only a few times. The gene calls are TRBV14 and TRBJ2-7; 10 bases match TRBD2. Germline CDR1 and CDR2: SGHDN and FVKESK. The CDR3 is made up of 16 amino acids. V lost 1 base and J lost 7; bases outside the gene matches: 10. The CDR3 loop is CASSQGLAGGLGEQYF. CDR3 DNA sequence: TGTGCCAGCAGCCAAGGACTAGCGGGTGGGCTCGGAGAGCAGTACTTC.

V usage is TRBV12-3 or TRBV12-4 and J usage is TRBJ2-5, with D possibly TRBD2 on 6 matching bases. V lost 5 bases and J 4 bases, leaving 17 bases between the germline ends. CDR3 length: 15 residues. The CDR3 loop reads CASSHLRSGRETQYF. The CDR3 DNA reads TGTGCCAGCAGTCACCTCCGGAGCGGGCGAGAGACCCAGTACTTC.

This clonotype was seen a handful of times. This sequence joins TRBV6-5 and TRBJ1-5; D gene unclear. The CDR3 extends over 17 amino acids. Trimming took off 0 bases at V and 2 bases at J, with 14 bases between the two ends. CDR1 is MNHEY and CDR2 is SVGAGI in the germline V gene. CDR3: CASSYSKEGWGNQPQHF. The CDR3 region has the DNA TGTGCCAGCAGTTACTCGAAGGAAGGGTGGGGCAATCAGCCCCAGCATTTT.

This clonotype has a handful of counts. CDR3 bases: TGTGCCAGCAGTTTAGGGGTAGAGGGGCTAGAGTACTTC. Residues: CASSLGVEGLEYF. The rearrangement links TRBV12-3 or TRBV12-4 to TRBJ2-4; D tentatively fits TRBD1 or TRBD2 (5 bases each). The CDR3 runs to 13 residues. Trimming stripped 1 base from V and 14 bases from J, with 15 bases between.

As concerns this clonotype: Germline is not matched at one junction end, which may reflect a read error. The V and J genes are TRBV12-3 or TRBV12-4 and TRBJ2-2; D ambiguous. CDR3 length equals 18 residues. The CDR3 region has the DNA TGTACCAGCAGCCGAATTAGACCCCATAAAAATGACACCGGGGAGCTGTTTTTT. Its protein product is CTSSRIRPHKNDTGELFF.

This clonotype was seen ten or more times. The J gene is TRBJ2-5, the V gene TRBV5-1; 15 nucleotides align to TRBD2. The germline gives CDR1 SGHRS, CDR2 YFSETQ. This CDR3 contains 17 residues. With 4 bases clipped from V and 2 bases from J, the junction kept 6 bases outside the gene matches. CDR3 bases: TGCGCCAGCAGCCCTGGGACTAGCGGGAGGCCTCAAGAGACCCAGTACTTC. Its translation is CASSPGTSGRPQETQYF.

In the case of this clonotype: This sequence may be a read error, since a much larger clone differs from it by one base. This chain uses TRBV27 with TRBJ2-1; D may be TRBD2 (7 bases). Germline V gives CDR1 MNHEY, CDR2 SMNVEV (reference sequence). V was pared by 6 bases and J by 5 bases, with 11 bases between. The CDR3 length is 13 residues. The CDR3 spells CASSWGGHNEQFF. CDR3 DNA sequence: TGTGCCAGCAGCTGGGGGGGGCACAATGAGCAGTTCTTC.

This clonotype was seen more than once but under ten times. The rearrangement joins TRBV7-8 to TRBJ2-4; TRBD1 matches 9 bases. The V gene's germline CDR1 is SGHVS and CDR2 FQNEAQ. CDR3 length equals 14 residues. V lost 3 bases, J lost 6 bases, and 3 bases stayed unmatched. The CDR3 is CASSFPGQGNIQYF. The CDR3 DNA reads TGTGCCAGCAGCTTCCCGGGACAGGGAAACATTCAGTACTTC.

This clonotype was seen only a few times. The chain is built from TRBV10-3 and TRBJ2-3, with D possibly called TRBD1 or TRBD2 (5 bases each). Germline assignment: CDR1 ENHRY and CDR2 SYGVKD. This CDR3 contains 15 residues. V shed 0 bases and J shed 5 bases, with 12 bases lying between them. The CDR3 spells CAISESGTMGDTQYF. The CDR3 bases are TGTGCCATCAGTGAGTCCGGGACCATGGGAGATACGCAGTATTTT.

The CDR3 bases are TGTGCCAGCAGTCCCCGACAGGGGGCGCGGGATACGCAGTATTTT. This gives the protein CASSPRQGARDTQYF. The chain has TRBV12-3 or TRBV12-4 and TRBJ2-3; 10 nucleotides align to TRBD1. CDR3 length equals 15 residues. Trimming cost V 5 bases and J 6 bases; bases outside gene matches: 8.

A note on this clonotype: At one end the junction does not follow the germline gene, possibly because of a read error. J is TRBJ2-5 and V is TRBV13, with D possibly TRBD1 on 5 matching bases. The CDR3 extends over 16 amino acids. Germline V gives CDR1 PRHDT, CDR2 FYEKMQ (reference sequence). CDR3 amino acids: CASSLGVYEVGETQYF. In DNA, the CDR3 is TGTGCCAGCAGCCTAGGGGTGTATGAGGTCGGGGAGACCCAGTACTTC. Using reference TRBV13 and TRBJ2-5 for the parts outside the CDR3, the full variable domain is AAGVIQSPRHLIKEKRETATLKCYPIPRHDTVYWYQQGPGQDPQFLISFYEKMQSDKGSIPDRFSAQQFSDYHSELNMSSLELGDSALYFCASSLGVYEVGETQYFGPGTRLLVL.

This chain joins TRBV10-3 and TRBJ2-7, with 9 positions matching TRBD1. In germline, CDR1 is ENHRY, CDR2 SYGVKD. The trim removed 4 bases at V and 0 bases at J, leaving 4 bases unmatched. The length of the CDR3 is 15 residues. The CDR3 nucleotides read TGTGCCATCAGTGCCCCGGACAGGGGCTCCTACGAGCAGTACTTC. It codes for CAISAPDRGSYEQYF.

This clonotype has more than one count but fewer than ten. The DNA for the CDR3 is TGTGCCAGCTGTAAGCTGGGGACTCAGCAGTTCTTC. It encodes CASCKLGTQQFF. The V gene is TRBV3-1, the J gene TRBJ2-1; TRBD2 might be the D (6 bases). Between the trimmed V and J ends, which lost 8 bases and 11 bases, there was a span of 16 bases. This CDR3 has 12 residues. CDR1 is LGHDT and CDR2 is YNNKEL in the germline V gene (reference sequence).

V is TRBV25-1 and J is TRBJ1-1; 9 nucleotides match TRBD1. This CDR3 region has 15 residues. Germline lookup yields CDR1 MGHDK and CDR2 SYGVNS. Trimming removed 4 bases from V and 6 bases from J; junction bases left unmatched: 9. CDR3 protein: CASSVRTGGRAEAFF. The CDR3 DNA is TGTGCCAGCAGTGTAAGAACAGGGGGCAGGGCTGAAGCTTTCTTT.

The sample holds a few counts of this clonotype. The V call is TRBV6-5, the J call TRBJ2-7, with TRBD1 as a possible D gene (6 bases). The V end was cut by 2 bases, the J end by 6 bases, with 11 bases between. Per germline, CDR1 MNHEY and CDR2 SVGAGI. This CDR3 region has 13 residues. The CDR3 region is CASSYGPRGEQYF. CDR3 DNA sequence: TGTGCCAGCAGTTACGGTCCCAGGGGCGAGCAGTACTTC.

This clonotype was seen many times. The rearrangement uses TRBV29-1 and TRBJ2-2; D possibly corresponds to TRBD1 (5 bases). Germline V CDR1 and CDR2: SQVTM, ANQGSEA. The V end was cut by 7 bases, the J end by 1 base, with 16 bases between. This CDR3 spans 15 amino acids. The CDR3 region is CSAKGRTRNTGELFF. CDR3 nucleotide sequence: TGCAGCGCCAAGGGCCGGACACGGAACACCGGGGAGCTGTTTTTT.

This clonotype was counted ten times or more. The V gene is TRBV10-3, the J gene TRBJ2-3; 7 nucleotides line up with TRBD1. J lost 0 bases, V lost 6 bases, and 9 bases had no gene match. Germline assignment: CDR1 ENHRY and CDR2 SYGVKD. The CDR3 spans 16 residues. The CDR3 coding sequence is TGTGCCATCAGAGGGGGCCAGACAGCGAGCACAGATACGCAGTATTTT. Its protein is CAIRGGQTASTDTQYF.

V usage is TRBV7-9 and J usage is TRBJ2-3; 8 nucleotides match TRBD1. The V gene end was trimmed by 7 bases and the J gene end by 4 bases; junction bases not matched to a gene: 13. CDR1 and CDR2 (germline): SEHNR, FQNEAQ (reference sequence). The CDR3 length is 16 residues. DNA for the CDR3: TGTGCCAGCAACGGCGACAGGGGAGGTGTAGCAGATACGCAGTATTTT. Protein product: CASNGDRGGVADTQYF.